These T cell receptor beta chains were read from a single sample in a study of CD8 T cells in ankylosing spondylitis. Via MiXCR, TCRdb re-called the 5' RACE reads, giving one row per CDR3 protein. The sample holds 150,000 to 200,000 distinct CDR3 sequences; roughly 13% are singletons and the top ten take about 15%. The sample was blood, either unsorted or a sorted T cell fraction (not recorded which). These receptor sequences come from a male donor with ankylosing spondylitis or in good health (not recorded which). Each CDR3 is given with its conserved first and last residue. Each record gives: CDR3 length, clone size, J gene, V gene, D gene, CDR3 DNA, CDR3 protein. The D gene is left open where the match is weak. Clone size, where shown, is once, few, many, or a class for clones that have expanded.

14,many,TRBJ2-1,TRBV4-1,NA,TGCGCCAGCAGCCACCCGGAAACTTACAATGAGCAGTTCTTC,CASSHPETYNEQFF
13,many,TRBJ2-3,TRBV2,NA,TGTGCCAGCAGGGACGCGGTTCTAGATACGCAGTATTTT,CASRDAVLDTQYF
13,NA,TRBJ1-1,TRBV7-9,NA,TGTGCCAGCCGAGTAGGGTTGAACACTGAAGCTTTCTTT,CASRVGLNTEAFF
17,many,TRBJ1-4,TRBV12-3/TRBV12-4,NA,TGTGCCAGCAGTCTCTATCCCCTGCCGGGAGGGGATGAAAAACTGTTTTTT,CASSLYPLPGGDEKLFF
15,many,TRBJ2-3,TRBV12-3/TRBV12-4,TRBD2,TGTGCCAGCAGTTTCGGTCTAGCGGGAGGAGATACGCAGTATTTT,CASSFGLAGGDTQYF
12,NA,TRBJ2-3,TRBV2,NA,TGTGCCAGCACTCGGGCCGGAGATACGCAGTATTTT,CASTRAGDTQYF
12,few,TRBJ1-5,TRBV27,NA,TGTGCCAGCAGTAATTCACATCAGCCCCAGCATTTT,CASSNSHQPQHF
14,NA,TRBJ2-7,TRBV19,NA,TGTGCCAGTAGTGACACTCTACCGCCCTACGAGCAGTACTTC,CASSDTLPPYEQYF
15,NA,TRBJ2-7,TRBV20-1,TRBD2,TGCAGTGTTGGGACTAGCGGGAGGGGGACCTACGAGCAGTACTTC,CSVGTSGRGTYEQYF
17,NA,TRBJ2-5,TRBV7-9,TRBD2,TGTGCCAGCAGCCCACCTACCGGGACTAGCGAGGGAAAGACCCAGTACTTC,CASSPPTGTSEGKTQYF
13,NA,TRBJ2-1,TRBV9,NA,TGTGCCAGCAGCGTAGAGAGGATGAATGAGCAGTTCTTC,CASSVERMNEQFF
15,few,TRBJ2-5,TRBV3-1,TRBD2,TGTGCCAGCAGCCAAGATCGGACTAGCGGGGAGACCCAGTACTTC,CASSQDRTSGETQYF
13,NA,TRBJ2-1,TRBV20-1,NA,TGCAGTGCTAGAGACAAACAGTACAATGAGCAGTTCTTC,CSARDKQYNEQFF
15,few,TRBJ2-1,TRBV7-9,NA,TGTGCCAGCAGCTCCCTGACAAGCTCCTACAATGAGCAGTTCTTC,CASSSLTSSYNEQFF
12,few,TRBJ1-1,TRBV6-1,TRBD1,TGTGCCAGCACACAGGGGTTGACTGAAGCTTTCTTT,CASTQGLTEAFF
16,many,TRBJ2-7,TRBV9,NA,TGTGCCAGCAGCGTAGCTACGAACATGTACTCCTACGAGCAGTACTTC,CASSVATNMYSYEQYF